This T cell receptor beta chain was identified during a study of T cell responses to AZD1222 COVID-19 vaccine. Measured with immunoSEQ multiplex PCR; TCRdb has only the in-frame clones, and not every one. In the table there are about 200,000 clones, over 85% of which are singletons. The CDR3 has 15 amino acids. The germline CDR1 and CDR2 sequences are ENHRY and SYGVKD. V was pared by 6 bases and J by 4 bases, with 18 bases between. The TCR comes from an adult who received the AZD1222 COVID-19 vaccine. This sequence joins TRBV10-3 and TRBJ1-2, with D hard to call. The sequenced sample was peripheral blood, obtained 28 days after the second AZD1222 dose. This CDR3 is CAIRAVGADLYGYTF. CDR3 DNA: TGTGCCATCAGGGCCGTGGGAGCCGACCTCTATGGCTACACCTTC.